The rows below give T cell receptor beta chains drawn from one sample of a study of graft-versus-host responses after intestinal transplantation. No antigens are known for them. Clones were read by immunoSEQ multiplex PCR, and TCRdb kept only the in-frame ones, dropping some. The table records 95,000 to 110,000 clones, about nine tenths of them present only once. Sequenced here: unstimulated CD4+ T cells sorted from spleen or lymph node cells, sampled before transplant. These receptors came from a human donor who was the organ donor for an intestinal transplant. CDR3s include the opening cysteine and the closing phenylalanine or tryptophan. A D gene is named only where the DNA matches it firmly. A clone size is listed for some rows: how often the clone was seen (once, few, many), or a class if it is expanded.

clone size	D gene	V gene	J gene	CDR3 DNA	CDR3 protein
NA	TRBD2	TRBV4-1	TRBJ2-7	TGCGCCAGCAGCCGTCTATTAGCGGGGGCCTCCTACGAGCAGTACTTC	CASSRLLAGASYEQYF
NA	TRBD2	TRBV19	TRBJ2-7	TGTGCCAGTCGTATAGCGGGAGGCACCTACGAGCAGTACTTC	CASRIAGGTYEQYF
NA	TRBD1	TRBV5-4	TRBJ1-2	TGTGCCAGCAGCTTGGCCGGGGGACAGGGAAATGGCTACACTTTC	CASSLAGGQGNGYTF
NA	TRBD1	TRBV13	TRBJ2-7	TGTGCCAGCAGCCTGGGACAGGGCTACGAGCAGTACTTC	CASSLGQGYEQYF
NA	TRBD1	TRBV23-1	TRBJ2-3	TGCGCCAGCAGTCAATTGGACAGGGCCTGCTATGTGGCTAGCACAGATACGCAGTATTTT	CASSQLDRACYVASTDTQYF
NA	NA	TRBV5-6	TRBJ2-5	TGTGCCAGCAGCCCCCGGGGCCTGGGGGAGACCCAGTACTTC	CASSPRGLGETQYF
NA	NA	TRBV5-4	TRBJ2-7	TGTGCCAGCAGCAGCGACAGTCACTACGAGCAGTACTTC	CASSSDSHYEQYF
NA	TRBD1	TRBV15	TRBJ2-1	TGTGCCACCAGCAGAGATCTGGGACAGGGGGCACGTGAGCAGTTCTTC	CATSRDLGQGAREQFF
NA	NA	TRBV6-6	TRBJ2-4	TGTGCCAGCAGTTACTCGGTGATAGCCAAAAACATTCAGTACTTC	CASSYSVIAKNIQYF
NA	NA	TRBV5-1	TRBJ1-4	TGCGCCAGCAGCTTGAGAGGGGTGGAGGAAAAACTGTTTTTT	CASSLRGVEEKLFF
NA	TRBD1	TRBV5-4	TRBJ1-5	TGTGCCAGCAGCCGGACAGGGGGTCATCATCAGCCCCAGCATTTT	CASSRTGGHHQPQHF
NA	NA	TRBV7-2	TRBJ1-4	TGTGCCAGCAGCTTGAGCTATATAAATGAAAAACTGTTTTTT	CASSLSYINEKLFF
few	NA	TRBV10-3	TRBJ2-2	TGTGCCGCCGGATACACGGTCGGGGAGCTGTTTTTT	CAAGYTVGELFF
NA	TRBD1	TRBV7-2	TRBJ1-3	TGTGCCAGCAGCCCCTGGACAGGGAAGGCTGGAAACACCATATATTTT	CASSPWTGKAGNTIYF
NA	NA	TRBV6-1	TRBJ2-3	TGTGCCAGCAGGGCAGACAGAGGCACAGATACGCAGTATTTT	CASRADRGTDTQYF
NA	TRBD2	TRBV7-2	TRBJ2-7	TGTGCCAGCAGCTTACAGAGCGGGGCGCACTACGAGCAGTACTTC	CASSLQSGAHYEQYF
NA	TRBD2	TRBV10-3	TRBJ2-7	TGTGCCATCAGTGAACCGGGACTAGCTATCGAGCAGTACTTC	CAISEPGLAIEQYF
NA	NA	TRBV11-2	TRBJ1-1	TGTGCCAGCAGGCGTGCAGGTAATGAAGCTTTCTTT	CASRRAGNEAFF
NA	TRBD1	TRBV14	TRBJ1-1	TGTGCCAGCAGCCAACCTCAGGGGGCAGGGACTGAAGCTTTCTTT	CASSQPQGAGTEAFF
NA	NA	TRBV5-1	TRBJ2-1	TGCGCCAGCAGCCTTCCCCACCTCGCCGGCGGCCTTTTGTACAATGAGCAGTTCTTC	CASSLPHLAGGLLYNEQFF
NA	NA	TRBV15	TRBJ2-5	TGTGCCACCAGCAGAGGTAACGCGTATCAAGAGACCCAGTACTTC	CATSRGNAYQETQYF
NA	NA	TRBV4-1	TRBJ2-6	TGCGCCAGCAGCCACGGATGGACGGTCGGGGCCAACGTCCTGACTTTC	CASSHGWTVGANVLTF
NA	TRBD1	TRBV6-6	TRBJ1-1	TGTGCCAGCAGTTACTTGGGGGCAGGGGGGTTCTATGAAGCTTTCTTT	CASSYLGAGGFYEAFF
NA	NA	TRBV6-5	TRBJ1-6	TGTGCCAGCTCTGACAGGTTCTATAATTCACCCCTCCACTTT	CASSDRFYNSPLHF
NA	TRBD1	TRBV27	TRBJ1-3	TGTGCCAGCAGCAAACGACAGGGCCCAACTGGAAACACCATATATTTT	CASSKRQGPTGNTIYF
NA	NA	TRBV18	TRBJ2-3	TGTGCCAGCTCACCGGGACCTAACGATGATACGCAGTATTTT	CASSPGPNDDTQYF
NA	NA	TRBV27	TRBJ2-7	TGTGCCAGCAGTTACCGGACAGCTGCAGGCGAGCAGTACTTC	CASSYRTAAGEQYF
few	NA	TRBV30	TRBJ2-2	TGTGCCTGGCGAGGGCAGGGGCCCGGGGAGCTGTTTTTT	CAWRGQGPGELFF
NA	TRBD1	TRBV9	TRBJ1-6	TGTGCCAGCAGCGTGGGGACAGGTCAGGGAACACCCCTCCACTTT	CASSVGTGQGTPLHF
NA	NA	TRBV27	TRBJ1-2	TGTGCCAGCAGTTTATCGGTTCTGAGGGACTATGGCTACACCTTC	CASSLSVLRDYGYTF
NA	TRBD2	TRBV4-2	TRBJ2-3	TGTGCCAGCAGCCTCCTAGCGGGAGCTACAGATACGCAGTATTTT	CASSLLAGATDTQYF
NA	NA	TRBV19	TRBJ1-2	TGTGCCACAAGTCAGAAGCCAACCGGGAACTATGGCTACACCTTC	CATSQKPTGNYGYTF
NA	TRBD1	TRBV5-8	TRBJ2-4	TGTGCCAGCAGCACGGACAGGGGGCGTTGGGATTCGGCCAAAAACATTCAGTACTTC	CASSTDRGRWDSAKNIQYF
NA	NA	TRBV11-2	TRBJ1-2	TGTGCCAGCAGGCAGCCGGGCCGAGGGAACTATGGCTACACCTTC	CASRQPGRGNYGYTF
few	TRBD1	TRBV10-2	TRBJ1-6	TGCGCCAGCAGTGGAGGGACAGGGAGAAATTCACCCCTCCACTTT	CASSGGTGRNSPLHF
NA	NA	TRBV6-6	TRBJ1-2	TGTGCCAGCAGTTACTCCGGGGGTCGAGGCTACACCTTC	CASSYSGGRGYTF
NA	TRBD1	TRBV30	TRBJ2-3	TGTGCCTGGGCTACAGGGGTCCCAGATACGCAGTATTTT	CAWATGVPDTQYF
once	TRBD1	TRBV5-1	TRBJ2-2	TGCGCCAGCAGCTTAAGCGGACAGGGTCTCACCGGGGAGCTGTTTTTT	CASSLSGQGLTGELFF
NA	NA	TRBV5-4	TRBJ1-1	TGTGCCAGCAGCTTGTGGAGCTCCACTGAAGCTTTCTTT	CASSLWSSTEAFF
NA	NA	TRBV5-4	TRBJ2-7	TGTGCCAGCAGCCAAGTAAGGTCAAGCTCCTACGAGCAGTACTTC	CASSQVRSSSYEQYF